There are many counts of the clone carrying this T cell receptor (beta chain). TCRdb re-analysed the 5' RACE reads in MiXCR, keeping a single row per CDR3 protein. The repertoire holds approximately 150,000 distinct CDR3 sequences, with approximately 7.7% as singletons. The sample originates from a study of T cells after yellow fever vaccination. The sequence was obtained from a man aged 30-40 years who received the YFV17D yellow fever vaccine. The specimen was CD4+ T cells sorted from PBMCs, collected 5 days after the yellow fever booster vaccination.

CDR3 amino acids: CAISEQLTDTQYF. CDR3 DNA: TGTGCCATCAGTGAGCAGTTGACAGATACGCAGTATTTT. The V and J genes are TRBV10-3 and TRBJ2-3; D unresolved. The CDR3 loop spans 13 amino acids. Germline-derived CDR1 and CDR2 are ENHRY and SYGVKD. Trimming removed 2 bases from V and 3 bases from J, with 6 bases in between.